The source of this T cell receptor beta chain is a study of blood T cell repertoires in COVID-19. Overall study: Acute-phase and convalescent COVID-19 samples originated in the United States, Italy and Spain. T cells, B-cell-depleted T cells, or PBMCs provided the cDNA or gDNA that served as material.

As for this clone: Additional DNA sequences in this sample encode the identical CDR3.

Per the original methods: Amplification of reference gene primers provided the estimated nucleated cell counts. The repertoire was sequenced with immunoSEQ multiplex PCR; TCRdb's copy has only in-frame clones and lacks some. Clonal size and the V and J genes are those of that table, whereas D and trimming came from the DNA. The sample shows more than 150,000 clones, around nine tenths of them seen only once. J was trimmed by 4 bases and V by 2 bases; bases with no gene match: 4. In germline, CDR1 is MNHEY, CDR2 SMNVEV (reference sequence). The CDR3 spans 14 residues. V gene TRBV27 combines with J gene TRBJ1-1; 7 nucleotides line up with TRBD1. The sequenced material came from peripheral blood. The source is a woman aged 18 to 35 who had recovered from COVID-19. The CDR3 loop reads CASSLKGAGTEAFF. In nucleotides, the CDR3 is TGTGCCAGCAGTTTAAAGGGGGCTGGCACTGAAGCTTTCTTT.